Included here is one T cell receptor (beta chain) sequence, with context. Its matching antigen is unknown. The junction departs from the called germline gene at one end, perhaps through a read error. The data are from a study of blood T cells in healthy people across ages. The CDR3 runs 12 residues. The amount of total RNA extracted per sample was at least 5 micrograms. It was with a sample-barcoded 5' primer and a J-beta primer mix that a second PCR of roughly 7 to 12 cycles was run. TCRdb analysed the 5' RACE reads with MiXCR anew, one entry per CDR3 protein. The data show over a million distinct CDR3 sequences, over 35% seen once. General study points: Age brought a roughly linear fall in TCR beta diversity measured per million T cells. Among long-lived donors, naive CD4+ cells were more numerous and diversity higher than in aged donors.

The J gene is TRBJ2-3, the V gene TRBV12-3 or TRBV12-4; no reliable D call. The source is a woman aged 55-70 years in good health. What was sequenced was blood. The DNA of the CDR3 is TGTGCCAGCAGTTCAAGCACAGATGCGCAGTATTTT. Protein product: CASSSSTDAQYF.